These 20 T cell receptor beta chains share one sample of origin, sequenced in a study of T cells in tuberculosis. Sequencing was performed with immunoSEQ multiplex PCR; in TCRdb, only in-frame clones are kept and a portion is missing. The table records 20,000 to 25,000 clones, 85% to 90% of them present only once. Material for sequencing was PBMCs. Receptor source: a donor aged 10-35 years with latent tuberculosis or without tuberculosis infection.

This chain joins TRBV30 and TRBJ1-6; 7 nucleotides align to TRBD1. Germline assignment: CDR1 GTSNPN and CDR2 SVGIG (reference sequence). This CDR3 is 15 amino acids long. The junction had 5 bases not matched to a gene; V was cut back by 2 bases and J by 4 bases. CDR3 region: CAWSSGQIYNSPLHF. CDR3 sequence (DNA): TGTGCCTGGAGTTCGGGACAGATTTATAATTCACCCCTCCACTTT. Variable domain in full (rest from reference TRBV30 and TRBJ1-6): SQTIHQWPATLVQPVGSPLSLECTVEGTSNPNLYWYRQAAGRGLQLLFYSVGIGQISSEVPQNLSASRPQDRQFILSSKKLLLSDSGFYLCAWSSGQIYNSPLHFGNGTRLTVT.

The CDR3 DNA reads as TGTGCCAGCAGCTCTCCGGGGGACGCCTATGGCTACACCTTC. This encodes CASSSPGDAYGYTF. The J gene is TRBJ1-2, the V gene TRBV7-2, with D possibly TRBD1 on 5 matching bases. Looked up from germline, CDR1 is SGHTA and CDR2 is FQGNSA. The CDR3 runs to 14 residues. With 4 bases removed from V and 4 bases from J, the gap between germline ends came to 13 bases.

The rearrangement links TRBV5-1 to TRBJ1-3; TRBD1 matches 7 bases. V gave up 4 bases and J gave up 2 bases; unmatched junction bases: 9. The CDR3 extends over 16 amino acids. Germline V gives CDR1 SGHRS, CDR2 YFSETQ. DNA of the CDR3: TGCGCCAGCAGCCCTGGACAGGTTACTCCTGGAAACACCATATATTTT. It specifies CASSPGQVTPGNTIYF.

The rearrangement joins TRBV6-1 to TRBJ2-1; 10 nucleotides line up with TRBD1. Per germline, CDR1 MNHNS and CDR2 SASEGT. The CDR3 extends over 14 amino acids. Germline trimming cut 10 bases from V and 3 bases from J; bases unmatched to any gene: 6. CDR3 residues: CATGQGSVYNEQFF. The DNA of the CDR3 is TGTGCCACGGGACAGGGGTCAGTCTACAATGAGCAGTTCTTC.

The J gene is TRBJ1-4, the V gene TRBV7-6, with D possibly TRBD1 on 5 matching bases. The CDR3 length is 13 residues. V lost 2 bases, J lost 8 bases, and 9 bases lay in between. Germline CDR1 SGHVS, CDR2 FNYEAQ. The CDR3 protein is CASSLQEGEKLFF. DNA of the CDR3: TGTGCCAGCAGCTTACAGGAGGGGGAAAAACTGTTTTTT.

The chain has TRBV27 and TRBJ1-5; a weak D match, TRBD1 (6 bases). V was pared by 5 bases and J by 5 bases, with 13 bases between. Germline CDR1 MNHEY, CDR2 SMNVEV (reference sequence). CDR3 length equals 14 residues. This CDR3 reads CASSPGGPDQPQHF. The CDR3 DNA is TGTGCCAGCAGTCCGGGGGGGCCCGATCAGCCCCAGCATTTT.

V and J are TRBV5-8 and TRBJ2-1, with 7 positions matching TRBD2. Germline trimming cut 3 bases from V and 7 bases from J; bases unmatched to any gene: 7. The CDR3 consists of 14 residues. CDR1 and CDR2 from the germline V gene are SGHTS and YDEGEE. DNA of the CDR3: TGTGCCAGCAGCTGGGGGAGGGGTGGGAATGAGCAGTTCTTC. Translation: CASSWGRGGNEQFF.

The chain joins TRBV6-1 to TRBJ1-2; possibly TRBD1 for D (5 bases). Germline CDR1 reads MNHNS; CDR2 reads SASEGT. V gave up 10 bases and J gave up 8 bases, with 20 bases separating them. The CDR3 loop spans 13 amino acids. DNA of the CDR3: TGTGCCACCTACGGGGGGACCTTGGACGGCTACACCTTC. Amino acids: CATYGGTLDGYTF.

DNA of the CDR3: TGTGCCAGCAGTGCAGCCCAGGGTCGCTTTAACTATGGCTACACCTTC. Translated, it gives CASSAAQGRFNYGYTF. This chain joins TRBV6-1 and TRBJ1-2, with TRBD1 as a possible D gene (5 bases). Trimming cost V 4 bases and J 1 base, with 16 bases left between them. CDR3 length equals 16 residues. Germline V lookup: CDR1 MNHNS, CDR2 SASEGT.

The chain is built from TRBV10-3 and TRBJ1-2; 7 bases map to TRBD1. CDR3 size: 12 residues. The ends lost 10 bases at V and 2 bases at J; junction bases unmatched: 4. From germline, CDR1 is ENHRY and CDR2 SYGVKD. Here the CDR3 reads CATRQGNYGYTF. DNA for the CDR3: TGTGCCACTCGACAGGGAAACTATGGCTACACCTTC.

This chain connects TRBV7-2 to TRBJ2-7, with D perhaps TRBD2 (7 bases). V was cut by 3 bases and J by 6 bases, with 15 bases left in between. This CDR3 has 14 amino acids. Looked up from germline, CDR1 is SGHTA and CDR2 is FQGNSA. The CDR3 coding sequence is TGTGCCAGCAGCTTTAGGGGGGGCCGAGGCGAGCAGTACTTC. The encoded protein is CASSFRGGRGEQYF. Combining the CDR3 with reference TRBV7-2 and TRBJ2-7 gives the whole variable domain GAGVSQSPSNKVTEKGKDVELRCDPISGHTALYWYRQSLGQGLEFLIYFQGNSAPDKSGLPSDRFSAERTGGSVSTLTIQRTQQEDSAVYLCASSFRGGRGEQYFGPGTRLTVT.

The chain carries TRBV30 and TRBJ2-7; D not resolved. The CDR3 has 13 residues. Trimming removed 3 bases from V and 3 bases from J, with 12 bases in between. The germline V gene has CDR1 GTSNPN and CDR2 SVGIG (reference sequence). The CDR3 region is CAWRAPPLYEQYF. CDR3 DNA: TGTGCCTGGAGGGCCCCCCCCCTCTACGAGCAGTACTTC.

The chain employs TRBV2 and TRBJ2-7; D may be TRBD1 (6 bases). The CDR3 loop spans 12 amino acids. Germline assignment: CDR1 SNHLY and CDR2 FYNNEI. V shed 7 bases and J shed 3 bases, with 10 bases lying between them. The CDR3 DNA follows: TGTGCCAGCATAGACAGGAACTACGAGCAGTACTTC. Its protein product is CASIDRNYEQYF. Full variable domain (outside the CDR3, taken from reference TRBV2 and TRBJ2-7): EPEVTQTPSHQVTQMGQEVILRCVPISNHLYFYWYRQILGQKVEFLVSFYNNEISEKSEIFDDQFSVERPDGSNFTLKIRSTKLEDSAMYFCASIDRNYEQYFGPGTRLTVT.

As regards this clone: Since no conserved phenylalanine or tryptophan closes the CDR3, a read error is the likely cause. The DNA is left out, because the CDR3 cannot be placed on it with certainty; the CDR3 is given as TCRdb lists it. This rearrangement joins TRBV5-4 to TRBJ2-7; the D call of TRBD1 is as the table states it, not checked on the DNA. Germline lookup yields CDR1 SGHNT and CDR2 YYREEE (reference sequence). The CDR3 sequence runs 13 residues, both termini included. CDR3 sequence: CASSGPQGGPLGL.

The chain is built from TRBV7-2 and TRBJ2-3; 14 bases map to TRBD2. CDR1 is SGHTA and CDR2 is FQGNSA in the germline V gene. CDR3 length: 18 amino acids. The junction had 9 bases not matched to a gene; V was cut back by 5 bases and J by 2 bases. The CDR3 here is CASSPGLAGVLPTDTQYF. In nucleotides, the CDR3 is TGTGCCAGCAGCCCGGGACTAGCGGGGGTCCTGCCCACAGATACGCAGTATTTT.

The rearrangement uses TRBV4-1 and TRBJ1-1; D is unresolved. Trimming pared 7 bases from V and 6 bases from J, leaving 12 bases between. This CDR3 region has 12 residues. The germline V gene has CDR1 MGHRA and CDR2 YSYEKL. The CDR3 protein is CASMGTIAEAFF. As DNA, the CDR3 is TGCGCCAGCATGGGCACCATTGCTGAAGCTTTCTTT.

The chain is built from TRBV10-3 and TRBJ1-2, with 7 bases identical to TRBD1. V lost 10 bases to trimming and J lost 5 bases; unmatched junction nucleotides: 7. Germline loops: CDR1 ENHRY, CDR2 SYGVKD. The CDR3 consists of 12 residues. The chain's CDR3 is CASGQGEYGYTF. DNA for the CDR3: TGTGCCAGCGGGCAGGGGGAATATGGCTACACCTTC.

V gene TRBV30 combines with J gene TRBJ1-3; 9 nucleotides align to TRBD1. Looked up from germline, CDR1 is GTSNPN and CDR2 is SVGIG (reference sequence). The CDR3 extends over 16 amino acids. V gave up 3 bases and J gave up 4 bases; unmatched junction bases: 10. CDR3 amino acids: CAWRDSGTGRGNTIYF. DNA for the CDR3: TGTGCCTGGAGGGATTCCGGGACAGGGCGCGGAAACACCATATATTTT.

CDR3 loop: CASSPQGDSYNEQFF. The CDR3 DNA sequence: TGTGCCAGCAGCCCCCAGGGTGATTCCTACAATGAGCAGTTCTTC. The chain employs TRBV9 and TRBJ2-1; perhaps TRBD1 as D (5 bases). The CDR3 consists of 15 residues. CDR1 is SGDLS, CDR2 YYNGEE, per germline. V lost 4 bases and J 1 base, leaving 12 bases between the germline ends.

This clone has a single count. J is TRBJ2-3 and V is TRBV30; unclear D gene. Trimming removed 5 bases from V and 3 bases from J, with 18 bases in between. The CDR3 covers 15 residues. CDR1 is GTSNPN, CDR2 SVGIG, per germline (reference sequence). The CDR3 sequence: CAWVAGPQRTDTQYF. In nucleotides, the CDR3 is TGTGCCTGGGTCGCAGGCCCCCAAAGGACAGATACGCAGTATTTT.